This T cell receptor (beta chain) derives from a study of ipilimumab plus nivolumab after autologous stem cell transplantation. Looking at the study overall: DLBCL patients had primary refractory or relapsed disease.

Dosing: nivolumab 3 mg/kg IV, weeks 1, 4, 7, 10, then every two weeks to week 26. TCRdb keeps only in-frame clones here, not all; method: immunoSEQ multiplex PCR. The sample lists 84,000 or so clones; 75% to 85% were seen once. The ends were cut back, 4 bases at V and 1 base at J, with 8 bases in the middle. The germline gives CDR1 SGHRS, CDR2 YFSETQ. The CDR3 sequence is 13 residues long. The material was PBMCs, obtained in a trial of ipilimumab plus nivolumab as post-transplant consolidation. The sequence was collected from a male donor with diffuse large B-cell lymphoma. The rearrangement links TRBV5-1 to TRBJ1-1, with unresolved D. CDR3 amino acids: CASSHDTNTEAFF. CDR3 bases: TGCGCCAGCAGCCACGACACGAACACTGAAGCTTTCTTT.